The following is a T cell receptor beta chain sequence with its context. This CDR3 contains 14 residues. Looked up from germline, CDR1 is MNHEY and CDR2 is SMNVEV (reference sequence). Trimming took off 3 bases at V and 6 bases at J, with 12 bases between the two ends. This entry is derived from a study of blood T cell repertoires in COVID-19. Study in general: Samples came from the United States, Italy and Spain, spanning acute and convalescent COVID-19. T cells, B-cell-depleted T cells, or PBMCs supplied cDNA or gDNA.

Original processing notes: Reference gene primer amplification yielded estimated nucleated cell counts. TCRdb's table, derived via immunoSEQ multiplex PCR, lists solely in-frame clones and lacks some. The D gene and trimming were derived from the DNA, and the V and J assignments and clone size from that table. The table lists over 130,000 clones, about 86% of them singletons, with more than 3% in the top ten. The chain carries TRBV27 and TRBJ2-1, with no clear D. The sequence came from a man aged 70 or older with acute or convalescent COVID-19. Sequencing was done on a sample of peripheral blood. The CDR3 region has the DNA TGTGCCAGCAGTTTCCTCTCCCCTCCCAATGAGCAGTTCTTC. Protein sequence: CASSFLSPPNEQFF.